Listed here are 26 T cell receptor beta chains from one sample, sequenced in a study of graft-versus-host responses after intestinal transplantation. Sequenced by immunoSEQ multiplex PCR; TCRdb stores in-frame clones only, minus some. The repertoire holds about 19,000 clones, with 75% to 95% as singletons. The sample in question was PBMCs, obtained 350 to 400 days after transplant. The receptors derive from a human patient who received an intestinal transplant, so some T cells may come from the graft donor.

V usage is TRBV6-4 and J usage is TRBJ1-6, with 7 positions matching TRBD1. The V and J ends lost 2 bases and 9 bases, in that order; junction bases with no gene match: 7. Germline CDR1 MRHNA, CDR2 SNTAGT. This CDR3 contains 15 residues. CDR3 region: CASSDGAGGASPLHF. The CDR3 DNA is TGTGCCAGCAGTGACGGGGCAGGGGGGGCTTCACCCCTCCACTTT.

The CDR3, as DNA: TGCGCCAGCGGGGACTCTCCTATTGGAAACACCATATATTTT. It specifies CASGDSPIGNTIYF. The J gene is TRBJ1-3, the V gene TRBV5-1, with D perhaps TRBD1 (5 bases). The CDR3 totals 14 residues. Germline V gene data show CDR1 as SGHRS and CDR2 as YFSETQ. Deletions cut 7 bases from V and 3 bases from J, with 14 bases between. Filled out from reference TRBV5-1 and TRBJ1-3, the complete variable domain reads KAGVTQTPRYLIKTRGQQVTLSCSPISGHRSVSWYQQTPGQGLQFLFEYFSETQRNKGNFPGRFSGRQFSNSRSEMNVSTLELGDSALYLCASGDSPIGNTIYFGEGSWLTVV.

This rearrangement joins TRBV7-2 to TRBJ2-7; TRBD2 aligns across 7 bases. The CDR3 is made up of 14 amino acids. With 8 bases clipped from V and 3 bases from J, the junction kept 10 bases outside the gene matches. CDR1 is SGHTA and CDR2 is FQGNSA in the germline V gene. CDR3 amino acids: CASGYGLADYEQYF. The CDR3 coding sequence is TGTGCCAGCGGGTACGGCCTAGCGGACTACGAGCAGTACTTC.

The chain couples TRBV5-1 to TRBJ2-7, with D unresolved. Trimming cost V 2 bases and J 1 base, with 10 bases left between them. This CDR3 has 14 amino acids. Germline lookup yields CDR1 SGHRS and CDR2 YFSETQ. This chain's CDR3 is CASSFGAASYEQYF. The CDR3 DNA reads TGCGCCAGCAGCTTTGGCGCAGCATCCTACGAGCAGTACTTC.

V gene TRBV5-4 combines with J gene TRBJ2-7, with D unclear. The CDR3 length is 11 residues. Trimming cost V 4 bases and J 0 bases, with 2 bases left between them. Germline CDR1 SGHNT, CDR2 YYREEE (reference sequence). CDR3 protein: CASSASYEQYF. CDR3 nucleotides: TGTGCCAGCAGCGCCTCCTACGAGCAGTACTTC.

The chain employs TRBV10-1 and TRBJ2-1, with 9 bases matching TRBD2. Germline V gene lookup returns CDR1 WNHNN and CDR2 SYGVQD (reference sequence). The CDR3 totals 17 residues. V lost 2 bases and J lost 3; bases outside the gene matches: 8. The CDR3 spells CASSELSSGGNYNEQFF. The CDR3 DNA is TGCGCCAGCAGTGAGCTTAGCAGCGGGGGGAACTACAATGAGCAGTTCTTC.

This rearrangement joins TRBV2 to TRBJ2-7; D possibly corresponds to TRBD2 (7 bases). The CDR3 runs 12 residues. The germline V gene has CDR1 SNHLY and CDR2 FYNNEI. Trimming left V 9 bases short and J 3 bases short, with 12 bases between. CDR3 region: CARGRGGYEQYF. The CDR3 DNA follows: TGTGCCAGAGGGAGGGGGGGCTACGAGCAGTACTTC.

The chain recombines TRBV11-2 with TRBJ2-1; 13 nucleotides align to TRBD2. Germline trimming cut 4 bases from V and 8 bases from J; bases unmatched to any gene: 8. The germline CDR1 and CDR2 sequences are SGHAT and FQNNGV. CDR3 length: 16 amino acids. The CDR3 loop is CASSSLLAGGLYEQFF. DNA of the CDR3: TGTGCCAGCAGCTCCTTACTAGCGGGGGGGCTCTATGAGCAGTTCTTC. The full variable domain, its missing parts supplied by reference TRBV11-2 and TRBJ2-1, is EAGVAQSPRYKIIEKRQSVAFWCNPISGHATLYWYQQILGQGPKLLIQFQNNGVVDDSQLPKDRFSAERLKGVDSTLKIQPAKLEDSAVYLCASSSLLAGGLYEQFFGPGTRLTVL.

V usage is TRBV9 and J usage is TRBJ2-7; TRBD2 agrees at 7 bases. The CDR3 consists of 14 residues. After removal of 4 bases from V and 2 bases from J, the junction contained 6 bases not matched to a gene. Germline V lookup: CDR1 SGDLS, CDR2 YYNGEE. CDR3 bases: TGTGCCAGCAGCCCCCTGGGAGGGGCCTACGAGCAGTACTTC. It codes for CASSPLGGAYEQYF.

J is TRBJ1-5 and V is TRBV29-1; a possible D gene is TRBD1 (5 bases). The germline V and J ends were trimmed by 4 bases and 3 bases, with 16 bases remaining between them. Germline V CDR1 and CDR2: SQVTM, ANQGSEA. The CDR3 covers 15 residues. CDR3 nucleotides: TGCAGCGTTGCAGTAGGGGCAGGAGTCAATCAGCCCCAGCATTTT. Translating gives CSVAVGAGVNQPQHF.

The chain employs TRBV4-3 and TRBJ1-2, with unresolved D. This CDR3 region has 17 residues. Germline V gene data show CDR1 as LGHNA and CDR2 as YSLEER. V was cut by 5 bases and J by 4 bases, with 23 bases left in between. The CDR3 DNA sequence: TGCGCCAGCAGCGGTTGCTTAGGACGTCGAAAGATCTATGGCTACACCTTC. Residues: CASSGCLGRRKIYGYTF.

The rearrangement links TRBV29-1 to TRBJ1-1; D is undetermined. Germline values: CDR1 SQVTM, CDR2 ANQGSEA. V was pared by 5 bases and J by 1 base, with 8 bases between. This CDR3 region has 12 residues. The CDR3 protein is CSVLYKNTEAFF. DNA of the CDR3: TGCAGCGTTTTGTACAAGAACACTGAAGCTTTCTTT.

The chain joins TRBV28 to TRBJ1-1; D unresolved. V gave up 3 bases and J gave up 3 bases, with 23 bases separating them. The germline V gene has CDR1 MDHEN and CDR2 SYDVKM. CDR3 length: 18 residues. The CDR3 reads CASSLDLARFSGDTEAFF. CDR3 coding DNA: TGTGCCAGCAGTTTGGACTTGGCTCGATTCAGTGGGGACACTGAAGCTTTCTTT.

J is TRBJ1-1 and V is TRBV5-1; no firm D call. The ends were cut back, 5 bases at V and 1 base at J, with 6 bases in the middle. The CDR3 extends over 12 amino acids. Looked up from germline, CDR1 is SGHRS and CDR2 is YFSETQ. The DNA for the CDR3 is TGCGCCAGCAGGGCCGGGAACACTGAAGCTTTCTTT. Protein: CASRAGNTEAFF. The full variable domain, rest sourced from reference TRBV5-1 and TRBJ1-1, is KAGVTQTPRYLIKTRGQQVTLSCSPISGHRSVSWYQQTPGQGLQFLFEYFSETQRNKGNFPGRFSGRQFSNSRSEMNVSTLELGDSALYLCASRAGNTEAFFGQGTRLTVV.

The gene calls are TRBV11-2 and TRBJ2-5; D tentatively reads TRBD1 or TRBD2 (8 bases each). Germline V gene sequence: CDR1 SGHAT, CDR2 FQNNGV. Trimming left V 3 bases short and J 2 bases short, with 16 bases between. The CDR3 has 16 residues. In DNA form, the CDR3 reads TGTGCCAGCAGCTTTAGGACAGGGACTAGGCAAGAGACCCAGTACTTC. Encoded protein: CASSFRTGTRQETQYF.

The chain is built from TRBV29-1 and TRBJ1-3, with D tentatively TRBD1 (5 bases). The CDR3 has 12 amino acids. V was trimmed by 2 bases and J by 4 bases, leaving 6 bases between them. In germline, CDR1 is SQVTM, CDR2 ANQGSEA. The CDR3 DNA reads TGCAGCGTTGAATCAGGGGGAAACACCATATATTTT. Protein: CSVESGGNTIYF. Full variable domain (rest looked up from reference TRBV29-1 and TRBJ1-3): SAVISQKPSRDICQRGTSLTIQCQVDSQVTMMFWYRQQPGQSLTLIATANQGSEATYESGFVIDKFPISRPNLTFSTLTVSNMSPEDSSIYLCSVESGGNTIYFGEGSWLTVV.

CDR3 region: CASSSGLAGASSYEQYF. CDR3 DNA sequence: TGTGCCAGCAGCTCGGGACTAGCGGGAGCAAGCTCCTACGAGCAGTACTTC. This chain joins TRBV28 and TRBJ2-7; 14 bases are a match to TRBD2. Trimming at V came to 6 bases and at J to 0 bases, leaving 7 bases not matched to a gene. Germline loops: CDR1 MDHEN, CDR2 SYDVKM. This CDR3 contains 17 residues. The full variable domain, its missing parts supplied by reference TRBV28 and TRBJ2-7, is DVKVTQSSRYLVKRTGEKVFLECVQDMDHENMFWYRQDPGLGLRLIYFSYDVKMKEKGDIPEGYSVSREKKERFSLILESASTNQTSMYLCASSSGLAGASSYEQYFGPGTRLTVT.

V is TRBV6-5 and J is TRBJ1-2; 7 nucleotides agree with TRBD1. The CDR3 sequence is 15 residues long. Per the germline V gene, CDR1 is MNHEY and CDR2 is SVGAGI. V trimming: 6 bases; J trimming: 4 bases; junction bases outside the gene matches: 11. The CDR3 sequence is CASSDQKGAGYGYTF. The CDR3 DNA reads TGTGCCAGCAGCGACCAGAAGGGGGCCGGCTATGGCTACACCTTC.

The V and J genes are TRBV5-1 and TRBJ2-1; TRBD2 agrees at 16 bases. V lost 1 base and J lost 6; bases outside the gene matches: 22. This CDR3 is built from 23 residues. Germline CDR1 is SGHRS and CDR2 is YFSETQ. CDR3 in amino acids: CASSLNIHRTGTSGRAAANEQFF. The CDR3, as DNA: TGCGCCAGCAGCTTGAATATCCATAGGACGGGGACTAGCGGGAGGGCGGCTGCCAATGAGCAGTTCTTC.

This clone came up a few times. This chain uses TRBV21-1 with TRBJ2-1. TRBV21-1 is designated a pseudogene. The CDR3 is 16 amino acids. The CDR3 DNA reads TGTGCCAGCAGCAAATCCCTCTGGGGGAGAGACAATGAGCAGTTCTTC. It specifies CASSKSLWGRDNEQFF.

The CDR3 is CASSLVSRGTGLNTEAFF. The CDR3 DNA reads TGCGCCAGCAGCTTAGTTTCCCGCGGGACAGGATTGAACACTGAAGCTTTCTTT. V usage is TRBV5-1 and J usage is TRBJ1-1; 8 positions agree with TRBD1. The CDR3 extends over 18 amino acids. Per the germline V gene, CDR1 is SGHRS and CDR2 is YFSETQ. The J segment lost 0 bases and the V segment lost 2 bases, leaving 12 bases of the junction unmatched. Looking up the rest from reference TRBV5-1 and TRBJ1-1 gives the full variable domain: KAGVTQTPRYLIKTRGQQVTLSCSPISGHRSVSWYQQTPGQGLQFLFEYFSETQRNKGNFPGRFSGRQFSNSRSEMNVSTLELGDSALYLCASSLVSRGTGLNTEAFFGQGTRLTVV.

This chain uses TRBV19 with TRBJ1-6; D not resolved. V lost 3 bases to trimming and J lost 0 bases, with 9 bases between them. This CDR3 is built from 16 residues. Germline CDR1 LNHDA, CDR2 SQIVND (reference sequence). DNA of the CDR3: TGTGCCAGTAGTATTACCATGAGCTCCTATAATTCACCCCTCCACTTT. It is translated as CASSITMSSYNSPLHF.

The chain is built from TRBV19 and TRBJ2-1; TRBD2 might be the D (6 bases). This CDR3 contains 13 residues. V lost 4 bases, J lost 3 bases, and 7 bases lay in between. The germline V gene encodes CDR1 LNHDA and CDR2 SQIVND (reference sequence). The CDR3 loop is CASSTDYYNEQFF. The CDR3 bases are TGTGCCAGTAGTACGGACTACTACAATGAGCAGTTCTTC.

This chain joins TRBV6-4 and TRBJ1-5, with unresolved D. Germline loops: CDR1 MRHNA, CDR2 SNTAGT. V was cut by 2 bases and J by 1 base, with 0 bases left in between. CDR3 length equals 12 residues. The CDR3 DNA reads TGTGCCAGCAGTGACAGCAATCAGCCCCAGCATTTT. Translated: CASSDSNQPQHF.

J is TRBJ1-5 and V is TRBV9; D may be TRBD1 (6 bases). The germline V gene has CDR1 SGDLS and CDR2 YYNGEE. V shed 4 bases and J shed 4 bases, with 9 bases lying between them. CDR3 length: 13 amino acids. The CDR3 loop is CASSRTANQPQHF. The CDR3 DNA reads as TGTGCCAGCAGCCGGACAGCTAATCAGCCCCAGCATTTT.

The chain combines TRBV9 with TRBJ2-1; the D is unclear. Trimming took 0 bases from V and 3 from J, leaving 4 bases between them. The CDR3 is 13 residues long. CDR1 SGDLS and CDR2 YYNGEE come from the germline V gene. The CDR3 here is CASSVEGYNEQFF. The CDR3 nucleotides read TGTGCCAGCAGCGTAGAGGGCTACAATGAGCAGTTCTTC.